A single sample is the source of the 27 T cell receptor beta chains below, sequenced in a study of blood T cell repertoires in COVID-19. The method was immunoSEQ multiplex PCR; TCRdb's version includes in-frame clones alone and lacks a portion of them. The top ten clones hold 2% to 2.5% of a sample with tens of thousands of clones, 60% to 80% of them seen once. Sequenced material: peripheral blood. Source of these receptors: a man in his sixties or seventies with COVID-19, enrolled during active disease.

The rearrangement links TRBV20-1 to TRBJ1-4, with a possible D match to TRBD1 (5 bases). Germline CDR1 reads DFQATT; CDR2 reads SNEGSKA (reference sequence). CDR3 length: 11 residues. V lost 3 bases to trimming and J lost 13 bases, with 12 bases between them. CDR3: CSARAGGLLFF. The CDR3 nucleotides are TGCAGTGCTAGGGCCGGGGGGTTACTGTTTTTT.

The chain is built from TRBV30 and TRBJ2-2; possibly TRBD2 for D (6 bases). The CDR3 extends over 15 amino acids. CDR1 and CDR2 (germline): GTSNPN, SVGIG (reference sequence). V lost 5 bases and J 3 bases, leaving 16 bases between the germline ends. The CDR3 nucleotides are TGTGCCTGGGCCGCCCCGGGACTTTACACCGGGGAGCTGTTTTTT. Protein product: CAWAAPGLYTGELFF.

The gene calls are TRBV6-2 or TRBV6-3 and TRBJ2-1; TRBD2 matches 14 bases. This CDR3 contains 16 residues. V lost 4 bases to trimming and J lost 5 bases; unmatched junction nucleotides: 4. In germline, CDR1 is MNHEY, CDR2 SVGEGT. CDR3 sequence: CASSLLGLAGDNEQFF. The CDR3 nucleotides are TGTGCCAGCAGTTTGCTGGGACTAGCGGGAGACAATGAGCAGTTCTTC.

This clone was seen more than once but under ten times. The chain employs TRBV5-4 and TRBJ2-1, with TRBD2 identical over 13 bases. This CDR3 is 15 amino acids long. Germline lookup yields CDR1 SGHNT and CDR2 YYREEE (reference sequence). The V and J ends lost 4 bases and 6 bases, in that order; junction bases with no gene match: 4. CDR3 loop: CASSTGTSGINEQFF. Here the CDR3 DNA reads TGTGCCAGCAGCACCGGGACTAGCGGGATCAATGAGCAGTTCTTC. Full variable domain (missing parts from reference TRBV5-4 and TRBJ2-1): ETGVTQSPTHLIKTRGQQVTLRCSSQSGHNTVSWYQQALGQGPQFIFQYYREEENGRGNFPPRFSGLQFPNYSSELNVNALELDDSALYLCASSTGTSGINEQFFGPGTRLTVL.

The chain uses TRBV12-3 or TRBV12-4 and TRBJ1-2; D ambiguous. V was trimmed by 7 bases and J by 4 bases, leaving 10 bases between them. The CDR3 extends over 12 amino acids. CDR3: CASTMWAYGYTF. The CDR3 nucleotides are TGTGCCAGCACCATGTGGGCCTATGGCTACACCTTC.

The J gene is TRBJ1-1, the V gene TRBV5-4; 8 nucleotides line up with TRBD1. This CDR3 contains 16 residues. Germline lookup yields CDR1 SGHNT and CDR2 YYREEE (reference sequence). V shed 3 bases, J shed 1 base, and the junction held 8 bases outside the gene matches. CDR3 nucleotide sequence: TGTGCCAGCAGCTGGAAAACCGGGACAGGGAACACTGAAGCTTTCTTT. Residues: CASSWKTGTGNTEAFF.

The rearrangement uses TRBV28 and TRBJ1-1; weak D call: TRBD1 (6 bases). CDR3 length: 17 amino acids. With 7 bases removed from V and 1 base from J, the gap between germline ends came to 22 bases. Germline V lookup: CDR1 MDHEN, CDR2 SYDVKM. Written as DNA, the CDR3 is TGTGCCAGCAAAAACATACAGGGATCCCTGGGGAACACTGAAGCTTTCTTT. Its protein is CASKNIQGSLGNTEAFF.

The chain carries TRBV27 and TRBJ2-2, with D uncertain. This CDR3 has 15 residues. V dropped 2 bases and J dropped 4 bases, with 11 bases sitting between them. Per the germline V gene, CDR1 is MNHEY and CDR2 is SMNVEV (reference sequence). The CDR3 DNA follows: TGTGCCAGCAGTTTAGGGTGGTCAGGCACCGGGGAGCTGTTTTTT. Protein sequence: CASSLGWSGTGELFF.

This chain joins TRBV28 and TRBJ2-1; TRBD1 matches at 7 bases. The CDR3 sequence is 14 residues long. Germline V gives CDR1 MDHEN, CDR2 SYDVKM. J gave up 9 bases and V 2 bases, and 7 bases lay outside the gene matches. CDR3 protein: CASSLPGQFSEQFF. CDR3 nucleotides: TGTGCCAGCAGTTTACCGGGACAGTTTTCTGAGCAGTTCTTC.

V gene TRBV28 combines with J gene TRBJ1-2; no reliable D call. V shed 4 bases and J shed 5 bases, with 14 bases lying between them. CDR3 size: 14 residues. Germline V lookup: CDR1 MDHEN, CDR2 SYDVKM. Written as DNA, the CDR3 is TGTGCCAGCAGTTCGAGTAGGGAGGGTTATGGCTACACCTTC. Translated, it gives CASSSSREGYGYTF.

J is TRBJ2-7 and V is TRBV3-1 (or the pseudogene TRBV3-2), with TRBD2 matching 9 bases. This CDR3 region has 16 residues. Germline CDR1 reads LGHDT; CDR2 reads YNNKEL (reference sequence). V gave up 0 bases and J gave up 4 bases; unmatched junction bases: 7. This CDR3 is CASSQEGLAGIYEQYF. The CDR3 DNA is TGTGCCAGCAGCCAAGAAGGCCTAGCGGGAATATACGAGCAGTACTTC.

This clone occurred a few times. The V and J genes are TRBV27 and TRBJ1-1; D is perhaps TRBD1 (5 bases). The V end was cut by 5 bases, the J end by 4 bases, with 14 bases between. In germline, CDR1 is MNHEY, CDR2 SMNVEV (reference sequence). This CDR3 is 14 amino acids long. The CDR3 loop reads CASSRTLTATEAFF. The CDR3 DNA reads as TGTGCCAGCAGTCGGACACTCACCGCCACTGAAGCTTTCTTT.

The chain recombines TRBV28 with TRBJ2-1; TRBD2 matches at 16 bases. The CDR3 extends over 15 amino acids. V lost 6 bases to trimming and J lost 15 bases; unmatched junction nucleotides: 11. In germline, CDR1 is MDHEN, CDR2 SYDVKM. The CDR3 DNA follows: TGTGCCAGCAGCGATACGGGACTAGCGGGAGGGCTACTGTTCTTC. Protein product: CASSDTGLAGGLLFF.

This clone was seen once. In DNA form, the CDR3 reads TGTGCCGTTACGGGACAGGGGAAAATTGGAACCTACGAGCAGTACTTC. Translated, it gives CAVTGQGKIGTYEQYF. The rearrangement links TRBV10-3 to TRBJ2-7; 10 nucleotides align to TRBD1. V lost 11 bases, J lost 2 bases, and 15 bases stayed unmatched. This CDR3 comprises 16 residues. Germline values: CDR1 ENHRY, CDR2 SYGVKD.

The CDR3 region has the DNA TGTGCCTGGAGTTCCCCAGGGTTGGGGAACACTGAAGCTTTCTTT. As protein: CAWSSPGLGNTEAFF. V usage is TRBV30 and J usage is TRBJ1-1; tentatively, D is TRBD1 (5 bases). This CDR3 comprises 15 residues. Germline-derived CDR1 and CDR2 are GTSNPN and SVGIG (reference sequence). Trimming took 2 bases from V and 1 from J, leaving 14 bases between them.

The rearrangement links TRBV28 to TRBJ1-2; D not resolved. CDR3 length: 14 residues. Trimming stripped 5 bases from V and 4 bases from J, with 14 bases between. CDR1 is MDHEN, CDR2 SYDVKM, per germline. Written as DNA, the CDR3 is TGTGCCAGCAGTCTTGGGAGAGGGAGCTATGGCTACACCTTC. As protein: CASSLGRGSYGYTF.

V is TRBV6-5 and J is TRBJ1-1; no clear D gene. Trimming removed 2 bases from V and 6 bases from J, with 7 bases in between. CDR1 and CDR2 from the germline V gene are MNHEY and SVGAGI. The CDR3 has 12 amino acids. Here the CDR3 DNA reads TGTGCCAGCAGTTACCCCGGGGCTGAAGCTTTCTTT. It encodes CASSYPGAEAFF.

CDR3 DNA sequence: TGTGCCAGCAGCGAAGAAGGGACAGGGAACTATGGCTACACCTTC. It encodes CASSEEGTGNYGYTF. The gene calls are TRBV7-9 and TRBJ1-2, with 9 positions matching TRBD1. The V and J ends lost 5 bases and 2 bases, in that order; junction bases with no gene match: 6. The CDR3 length is 15 residues. The V gene's germline CDR1 is SEHNR and CDR2 FQNEAQ (reference sequence).

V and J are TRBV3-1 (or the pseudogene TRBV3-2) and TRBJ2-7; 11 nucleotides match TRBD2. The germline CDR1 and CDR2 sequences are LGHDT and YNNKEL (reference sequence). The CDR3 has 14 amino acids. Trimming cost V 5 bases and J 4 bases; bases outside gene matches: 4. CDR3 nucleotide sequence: TGTGCCAGCAGCTGGACTAGCGGGTCATACGAGCAGTACTTC. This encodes CASSWTSGSYEQYF.

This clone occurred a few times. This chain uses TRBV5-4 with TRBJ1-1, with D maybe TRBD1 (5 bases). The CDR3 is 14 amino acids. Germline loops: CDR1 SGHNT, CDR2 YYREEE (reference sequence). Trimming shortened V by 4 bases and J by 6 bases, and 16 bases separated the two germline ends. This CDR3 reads CASSPGGNRPEAFF. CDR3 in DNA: TGTGCCAGCAGCCCCGGGGGAAATCGGCCTGAAGCTTTCTTT.

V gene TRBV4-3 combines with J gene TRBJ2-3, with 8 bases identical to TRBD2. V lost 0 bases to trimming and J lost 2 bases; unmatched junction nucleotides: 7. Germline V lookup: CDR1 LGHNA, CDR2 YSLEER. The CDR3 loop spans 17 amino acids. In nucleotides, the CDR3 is TGCGCCAGCAGCCAAGAGACAGCGGGAGCACTCACAGATACGCAGTATTTT. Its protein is CASSQETAGALTDTQYF.

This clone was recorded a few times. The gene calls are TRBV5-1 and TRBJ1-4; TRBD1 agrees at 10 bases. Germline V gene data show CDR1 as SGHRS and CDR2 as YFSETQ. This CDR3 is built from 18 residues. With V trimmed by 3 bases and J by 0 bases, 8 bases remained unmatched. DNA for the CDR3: TGCGCCAGCAGCTCCGGGACAGGGGCCTATGCAACTAATGAAAAACTGTTTTTT. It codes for CASSSGTGAYATNEKLFF.

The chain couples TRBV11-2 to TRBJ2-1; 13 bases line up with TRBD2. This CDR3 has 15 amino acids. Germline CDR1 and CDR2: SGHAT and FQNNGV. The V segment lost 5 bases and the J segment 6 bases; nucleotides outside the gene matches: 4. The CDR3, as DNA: TGTGCCAGCAGCCGCGGGACTAGCGGGACCAATGAGCAGTTCTTC. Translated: CASSRGTSGTNEQFF.

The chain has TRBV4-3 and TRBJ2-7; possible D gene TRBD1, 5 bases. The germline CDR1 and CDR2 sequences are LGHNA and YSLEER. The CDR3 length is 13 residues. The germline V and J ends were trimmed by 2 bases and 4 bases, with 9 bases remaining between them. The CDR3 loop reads CASSQLTGYEQYF. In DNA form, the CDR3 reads TGCGCCAGCAGCCAACTAACAGGATACGAGCAGTACTTC.

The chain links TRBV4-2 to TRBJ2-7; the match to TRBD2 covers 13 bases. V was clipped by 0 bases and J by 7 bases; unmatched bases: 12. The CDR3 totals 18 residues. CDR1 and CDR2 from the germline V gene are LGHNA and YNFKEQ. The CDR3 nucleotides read TGTGCCAGCAGCCAAGATCTAATACTAGCGGGAGGGCCTCCGGAGCAGTACTTC. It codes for CASSQDLILAGGPPEQYF.

The CDR3: CASSQEGTGDSPLHF. As DNA, the CDR3 is TGTGCCAGCAGCCAAGAAGGGACAGGGGACTCACCCCTCCACTTT. The J gene is TRBJ1-6, the V gene TRBV4-2; 10 bases fit TRBD1. The CDR3 sequence is 15 residues long. CDR1 is LGHNA, CDR2 YNFKEQ, per germline. Trimming took 0 bases from V and 10 from J; bases not matched to a gene: 3.

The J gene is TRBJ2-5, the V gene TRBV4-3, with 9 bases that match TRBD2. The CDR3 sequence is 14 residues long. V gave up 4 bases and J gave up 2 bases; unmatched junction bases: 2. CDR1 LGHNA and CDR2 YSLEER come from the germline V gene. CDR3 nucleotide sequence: TGCGCCAGCAGCCTTCTAGCGGGGCAAGAGACCCAGTACTTC. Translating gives CASSLLAGQETQYF.